Listed below are T cell receptor beta chains from one sample, sequenced in a study of T cell repertoires in cytomegalovirus infection. These TCRs are of unknown antigen specificity. TCRdb redid the calling of the reads with MiXCR, one entry per CDR3 protein. Altogether roughly 990,000 distinct CDR3 sequences are present, about 33% being singletons, with the ten largest covering over 10%. The source was cultured CD8+ T cells from PBMCs, collected from culture after CMV antigen stimulation. The receptor set was obtained from a human donor in good health (CMV status not recorded). Some clones in this sample may be carry-over from other donors' samples. Both conserved end residues are part of each CDR3. Each record gives: D gene, V gene, clone size, J gene, CDR3 DNA, CDR3 protein. The D gene is left open where the match is weak. For some rows the clone size is stated as once, few or many, or as a class when expanded; others skip it.

TRBD1	TRBV19	many	TRBJ1-1	TGTGCCAGCAGTGCCGGGACAGGGGGCACTGAAGCTTTCTTT	CASSAGTGGTEAFF
.	TRBV9	.	TRBJ1-1	TGTGCCAGCAGCCCCGAAGGGGTGAGCACTGAAGCTTTCTTT	CASSPEGVSTEAFF
.	TRBV4-1	.	TRBJ2-2	TGCGCCAGCAGCCAAGAAGGGAGTACCGGGGAGCTGTTTTTT	CASSQEGSTGELFF
.	TRBV6-5	once	TRBJ2-7	TGTGCCAGCAGTTACTCGCCCTCCGGGTTTGTTTACGAGCAGTACTTC	CASSYSPSGFVYEQYF
.	TRBV20-1	many	TRBJ2-1	TGCAGTGCCCCGCGGACCTTCTACAATGAGCAGTTCTTC	CSAPRTFYNEQFF
.	TRBV2	.	TRBJ1-2	TGTGCCAGCAGTGAGGACGGATTTTATGGCTACACCTTC	CASSEDGFYGYTF
TRBD2	TRBV7-9	many	TRBJ2-1	TGTGCCAGCAGCATTCGGACTAGCGGTTCCTACAATGAGCAGTTCTTC	CASSIRTSGSYNEQFF
TRBD2	TRBV7-6	many	TRBJ2-1	TGTGCCAGCAGCTTGCGACTAGCGGGGGGGCTGAGTGAGCAGTTCTTC	CASSLRLAGGLSEQFF
.	TRBV19	.	TRBJ1-5	TGTGCCAGTAGTAGTGGGAGGGGAAATAGCAATCAGCCCCAGCATTTT	CASSSGRGNSNQPQHF
.	TRBV20-1	.	TRBJ2-2	TGCAGTGCCGATGGAATCACCGGGGAGCTGTTTTTT	CSADGITGELFF
.	TRBV7-8	few	TRBJ1-5	TGTGCCAGCAGCCTTAGGGTCGGATCGAATCAGCCCCAGCATTTT	CASSLRVGSNQPQHF
.	TRBV6-5	few	TRBJ1-6	TGTGCCAGCGGTAGGAGCTCCTATAATTCACCCCTCCACTTT	CASGRSSYNSPLHF
.	TRBV15	.	TRBJ1-4	TGTGCCACCAGCAGTGACAGGAGAGGAGAAAAACTGTTTTTT	CATSSDRRGEKLFF
TRBD1	TRBV2	few	TRBJ1-1	TGTGCCAGCAGACCCGACAGGGGGAAGGCTTTCTTT	CASRPDRGKAFF
TRBD1	TRBV27	.	TRBJ1-4	TGTGCCAGCAGTTCTCTGGACAGGGTAACTAATGAAAAACTGTTTTTT	CASSSLDRVTNEKLFF
TRBD1	TRBV7-8	.	TRBJ1-5	TGTGCCAGCACGGGACAGGGATTGGATCAGCCCCAGCATTTT	CASTGQGLDQPQHF
.	TRBV6-6	.	TRBJ1-2	TGTGCCAGCAGTTACTCGCAACTGGACATTTACTATGGCTACACCTTC	CASSYSQLDIYYGYTF
.	TRBV5-5	once	TRBJ1-2	TGTGCCAGCAGCTTGCCTGGGGCAGGGCATGGCTACACCTTC	CASSLPGAGHGYTF
.	TRBV6-2/TRBV6-3	few	TRBJ1-1	TGTGCCAGCAGTTACTCGAACGTTAACACTGAAGCTTTCTTT	CASSYSNVNTEAFF
.	TRBV6-6	few	TRBJ1-2	TGTGCCAGCAGTTACAGGGCCGGGGATGGCTACACCTTC	CASSYRAGDGYTF
.	TRBV7-7	.	TRBJ1-3	TGTGCCAGCAGCTCGTGGACCGCCTCTGGAAACACCATATATTTT	CASSSWTASGNTIYF
.	TRBV6-6	.	TRBJ2-5	TGTGCCAGCAGTTACCCAGCCCAAGAGACCCAGTACTTC	CASSYPAQETQYF
.	TRBV12-3/TRBV12-4	.	TRBJ1-2	TGTGCCAGCAGTTTAGTCCCGGGACGCCAAAACTATGGCTACACCTTC	CASSLVPGRQNYGYTF